Below are 18 T cell receptor beta chains sequenced from a single sample in a study of T cell responses to AZD1222 COVID-19 vaccine. Profiled with immunoSEQ multiplex PCR; TCRdb holds only in-frame clones, not every one. The sample shows roughly 110,000 clones, around 91% of them seen only once. The sequenced sample was peripheral blood, obtained on day 0 of AZD1222 vaccination. Receptors originate from an adult in good health.

The chain combines TRBV18 with TRBJ1-1; no clear D gene. Between the trimmed V and J ends, which lost 4 bases and 0 bases, there was a span of 6 bases. Germline V gene lookup returns CDR1 KGHSH and CDR2 LQKENI. The CDR3 consists of 13 residues. The CDR3 DNA sequence: TGTGCCAGCTCACTGAAAATGAACACTGAAGCTTTCTTT. Translated, it gives CASSLKMNTEAFF.

The V gene is TRBV19, the J gene TRBJ1-5, with a tentative D call TRBD1 (5 bases). The CDR3 runs 16 residues. V gave up 5 bases and J gave up 11 bases, with 25 bases separating them. Germline values: CDR1 LNHDA, CDR2 SQIVND (reference sequence). CDR3 sequence reads: CASSEPPGLLFWAQHF. In nucleotides, the CDR3 is TGTGCCAGTAGTGAACCTCCGGGACTACTGTTCTGGGCCCAGCATTTT. Filled out from reference TRBV19 and TRBJ1-5, the complete variable domain reads DGGITQSPKYLFRKEGQNVTLSCEQNLNHDAMYWYRQDPGQGLRLIYYSQIVNDFQKGDIAEGYSVSREKKESFPLTVTSAQKNPTAFYLCASSEPPGLLFWAQHFGDGTRLSIL.

J is TRBJ2-7 and V is TRBV3-1 (or the pseudogene TRBV3-2); D could derive from TRBD1 or TRBD2 (5 bases each). The CDR3 is 12 residues long. Germline V gives CDR1 LGHDT, CDR2 YNNKEL (reference sequence). V lost 1 base and J lost 4, with 5 bases in between. CDR3 residues: CASSQGGYEQYF. The CDR3 DNA follows: TGTGCCAGCAGCCAAGGGGGGTACGAGCAGTACTTC.

The chain recombines TRBV4-3 with TRBJ1-5; 9 nucleotides align to TRBD1. The CDR3 consists of 16 residues. The V segment lost 0 bases and the J segment 6 bases; nucleotides outside the gene matches: 6. Germline-derived CDR1 and CDR2 are LGHNA and YSLEER. This CDR3 reads CASSQDFRDRVQPQHF. For the CDR3, the DNA is TGCGCCAGCAGCCAAGACTTCCGGGACAGGGTTCAGCCCCAGCATTTT.

This clone was recorded once. This chain uses TRBV7-7 with TRBJ2-3; the D gene could be TRBD1 or TRBD2 (6 bases each). The CDR3 contains 14 residues. Germline V gene lookup returns CDR1 SSHAT and CDR2 FNYEAQ (reference sequence). Trimming removed 1 base from V and 4 bases from J, with 9 bases in between. Here the CDR3 DNA reads TGTGCCAGCAGCTTAGACAGGGAGGCAGATACGCAGTATTTT. Translating gives CASSLDREADTQYF.

The chain couples TRBV25-1 to TRBJ1-2; D is perhaps TRBD1 (6 bases). V lost 3 bases, J lost 2 bases, and 13 bases lay in between. This CDR3 has 15 residues. Germline-derived CDR1 and CDR2 are MGHDK and SYGVNS. The CDR3 region is CASSDGGAANYGYTF. DNA of the CDR3: TGTGCCAGCAGTGATGGGGGCGCCGCCAACTATGGCTACACCTTC.

This clone was seen just once. This rearrangement joins TRBV21-1 to TRBJ2-4. TRBV21-1 is labeled a pseudogene. There are 15 residues in the CDR3. CDR3 nucleotides: TGTGCCAGCAGCCTATGCGACCTAGCCAAAAACATTCAGTACTTC. This translates into CASSLCDLAKNIQYF.

This rearrangement joins TRBV9 to TRBJ1-1, with TRBD1 identical over 10 bases. The CDR3 has 13 amino acids. V lost 3 bases, J lost 5 bases, and 1 base stayed unmatched. Germline CDR1 SGDLS, CDR2 YYNGEE. In nucleotides, the CDR3 is TGTGCCAGCAGCGCGGGACAGGGGACTGAAGCTTTCTTT. It codes for CASSAGQGTEAFF.

The J gene is TRBJ2-2, the V gene TRBV4-3, with 11 bases fitting TRBD1. There are 17 residues in the CDR3. Germline lookup yields CDR1 LGHNA and CDR2 YSLEER. The V segment lost 1 base and the J segment 5 bases; nucleotides outside the gene matches: 6. The CDR3 here is CASSQGTGGVKTGELFF. In nucleotides, the CDR3 is TGCGCCAGCAGCCAAGGGACAGGGGGCGTAAAAACCGGGGAGCTGTTTTTT.

The chain links TRBV5-3 to TRBJ1-5, with a tentative D call TRBD1 (6 bases). TRBV5-3 is classed as an ORF, of uncertain function. This CDR3 comprises 15 residues. Trimming took 5 bases from V and 4 from J, leaving 16 bases between them. The CDR3 here is CARSAQGCENQPQHF. In DNA form, the CDR3 reads TGTGCCAGAAGTGCACAGGGCTGCGAGAATCAGCCCCAGCATTTT.

This sequence joins TRBV4-1 and TRBJ1-5; TRBD1 might be the D (6 bases). Germline V lookup: CDR1 MGHRA, CDR2 YSYEKL. The CDR3 has 17 residues. Trimming pared 5 bases from V and 1 base from J, leaving 18 bases between. CDR3 protein: CASSATGGHQSNQPQHF. The CDR3 nucleotides read TGCGCCAGCAGCGCAACCGGGGGACACCAGAGCAATCAGCCCCAGCATTTT.

This sequence joins TRBV2 and TRBJ1-6, with D unclear. The CDR3 has 14 amino acids. Germline V gene lookup returns CDR1 SNHLY and CDR2 FYNNEI. V was trimmed by 3 bases and J by 7 bases, leaving 10 bases between them. CDR3 sequence (DNA): TGTGCCAGCAGTGAGGTGAGAGACAATTCACCCCTCCACTTT. Translation gives CASSEVRDNSPLHF. Supplemented by reference TRBV2 and TRBJ1-6, the full variable domain reads EPEVTQTPSHQVTQMGQEVILRCVPISNHLYFYWYRQILGQKVEFLVSFYNNEISEKSEIFDDQFSVERPDGSNFTLKIRSTKLEDSAMYFCASSEVRDNSPLHFGNGTRLTVT.

V usage is TRBV14 and J usage is TRBJ1-2; 7 positions agree with TRBD1. The V and J ends lost 0 bases and 8 bases, in that order; junction bases with no gene match: 6. The CDR3 spans 14 residues. Germline V gene lookup returns CDR1 SGHDN and CDR2 FVKESK. The DNA of the CDR3 is TGTGCCAGCAGCCAAGATTGGCAGGGGGAAGGCTACACCTTC. It is translated as CASSQDWQGEGYTF.

The CDR3 DNA reads TGTGCCAGCAGTGAATTTGCGGGACAGTTACAAGTCGTTTTCTTT. This translates into CASSEFAGQLQVVFF. The rearrangement uses TRBV6-1 and TRBJ1-1; 7 nucleotides line up with TRBD1. The ends lost 2 bases at V and 13 bases at J; junction bases unmatched: 16. Per germline, CDR1 MNHNS and CDR2 SASEGT. The CDR3 is made up of 15 amino acids.

V is TRBV5-1 and J is TRBJ2-1, with 7 nucleotides matching TRBD1. This CDR3 is built from 15 residues. The ends lost 3 bases at V and 4 bases at J; junction bases unmatched: 7. Per the germline V gene, CDR1 is SGHRS and CDR2 is YFSETQ. The CDR3: CASSWMGQPYNEQFF. The CDR3 nucleotides read TGCGCCAGCAGCTGGATGGGACAGCCTTACAATGAGCAGTTCTTC.

A single count supports this clone. J is TRBJ1-1 and V is TRBV13; 7 nucleotides agree with TRBD1. This CDR3 has 14 residues. Trimming took 6 bases from V and 0 from J; bases not matched to a gene: 4. Germline values: CDR1 PRHDT, CDR2 FYEKMQ (reference sequence). CDR3: CASRRDSMNTEAFF. CDR3 bases: TGTGCCAGCAGGCGGGACAGTATGAACACTGAAGCTTTCTTT. The full variable domain, completed using reference TRBV13 and TRBJ1-1, is AAGVIQSPRHLIKEKRETATLKCYPIPRHDTVYWYQQGPGQDPQFLISFYEKMQSDKGSIPDRFSAQQFSDYHSELNMSSLELGDSALYFCASRRDSMNTEAFFGQGTRLTVV.

This chain uses TRBV29-1 with TRBJ1-1, with D perhaps matching TRBD1 (5 bases). The CDR3 runs 15 residues. Trimming shortened V by 0 bases and J by 10 bases, and 21 bases separated the two germline ends. Germline V gives CDR1 SQVTM, CDR2 ANQGSEA. The CDR3 region is CSVEDRGLHGVGAFF. CDR3 DNA: TGCAGCGTTGAAGATCGGGGGTTGCACGGGGTAGGAGCTTTCTTT.

The chain carries TRBV12-3 or TRBV12-4 and TRBJ2-2; D unclear. Trimming left V 2 bases short and J 6 bases short, with 1 base between. CDR3 length: 11 residues. CDR3 residues: CASSLPGELFF. CDR3 nucleotide sequence: TGTGCCAGCAGTTTACCCGGGGAGCTGTTTTTT.